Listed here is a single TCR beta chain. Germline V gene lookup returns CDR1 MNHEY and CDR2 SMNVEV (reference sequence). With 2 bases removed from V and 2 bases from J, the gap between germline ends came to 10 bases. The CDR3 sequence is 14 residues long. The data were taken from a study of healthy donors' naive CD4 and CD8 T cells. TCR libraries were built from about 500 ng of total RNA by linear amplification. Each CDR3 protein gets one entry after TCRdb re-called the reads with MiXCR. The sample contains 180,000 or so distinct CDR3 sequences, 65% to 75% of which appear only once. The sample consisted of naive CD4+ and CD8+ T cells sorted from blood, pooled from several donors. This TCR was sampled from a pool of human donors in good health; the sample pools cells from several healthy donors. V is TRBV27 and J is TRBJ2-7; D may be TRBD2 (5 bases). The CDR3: CASSLIEGPYEQYF. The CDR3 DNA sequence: TGTGCCAGCAGTTTAATTGAGGGCCCCTACGAGCAGTACTTC.